A single sample gave rise to the 2 T cell receptor beta chains below, sequenced in a study of cytomegalovirus exposure and HLA in healthy donors. With 60 Vbeta and 13 Jbeta primers, the PCR was carried out. The table came from immunoSEQ multiplex PCR; TCRdb's copy has only in-frame clones and leaves some out. The sample shows more than 90,000 clones, about 70% of them seen only once. The sample taken for sequencing was PBMCs. Receptor source: a man aged 30 to 45 in good health and CMV-seropositive.

The chain joins TRBV28 to TRBJ2-3; D uncertain. Germline lookup yields CDR1 MDHEN and CDR2 SYDVKM. V was cut by 1 base and J by 4 bases, with 9 bases left in between. The CDR3 contains 14 residues. CDR3: CASSLSPGPDTQYF. CDR3 in DNA: TGTGCCAGCAGTTTATCTCCCGGTCCAGATACGCAGTATTTT. The full variable domain, completed using reference TRBV28 and TRBJ2-3, is DVKVTQSSRYLVKRTGEKVFLECVQDMDHENMFWYRQDPGLGLRLIYFSYDVKMKEKGDIPEGYSVSREKKERFSLILESASTNQTSMYLCASSLSPGPDTQYFGPGTRLTVL.

V and J are TRBV9 and TRBJ2-5; D is ambiguous. CDR1 and CDR2 (germline): SGDLS, YYNGEE. The CDR3 runs 12 residues. V gave up 5 bases and J gave up 0 bases, with 5 bases separating them. In DNA form, the CDR3 reads TGTGCCAGCAGTCGGTACCAAGAGACCCAGTACTTC. This codes for CASSRYQETQYF.